Each of the 5 T cell receptor beta chains below was sequenced from the same sample in a study of blood T cell repertoires in COVID-19. Sequencing used immunoSEQ multiplex PCR; TCRdb keeps in-frame clones, though not all of them. The sample contains roughly 150,000 clones, 79% of which appear only once. The sequenced sample was PBMCs or T cells enriched from blood (not recorded which). Source of these receptors: a woman aged 65 to 85 in a cohort exposed to, infected with or recovered from COVID-19 (not recorded which).

The chain carries TRBV6-4 and TRBJ1-5, with D possibly TRBD1 on 5 matching bases. The CDR3 covers 19 residues. Per germline, CDR1 MRHNA and CDR2 SNTAGT. V was shortened by 7 bases and J by 1 base, with 26 bases between the two germline ends. CDR3 in DNA: TGTGCCAGCACTGCCCGAGATTACGGGGGGAAATCGAGCAATCAGCCCCAGCATTTT. It codes for CASTARDYGGKSSNQPQHF.

This sequence joins TRBV7-9 and TRBJ1-6, with 10 bases aligning to TRBD1. The V and J ends lost 5 bases and 7 bases, in that order; junction bases with no gene match: 8. In germline, CDR1 is SEHNR, CDR2 FQNEAQ (reference sequence). CDR3 length equals 16 residues. The CDR3 region has the DNA TGTGCCAGCAGCCCCTCCGGGACAGGGGTCAATTCACCCCTCCACTTT. The encoded protein is CASSPSGTGVNSPLHF.

The chain recombines TRBV28 with TRBJ2-7; TRBD2 matches 7 bases. Germline trimming cut 8 bases from V and 3 bases from J; bases unmatched to any gene: 13. The CDR3 runs 15 residues. From germline, CDR1 is MDHEN and CDR2 SYDVKM. The CDR3 loop reads CASYSPRAGVYEQYF. CDR3 coding DNA: TGTGCCAGCTACTCCCCCCGGGCGGGAGTCTACGAGCAGTACTTC.

This clone showed up just once. Different DNA sequences within this sample yield the same CDR3. The J gene is TRBJ1-1, the V gene TRBV2; no clear D gene. The CDR3 spans 14 residues. Between the trimmed V and J ends, which lost 2 bases and 1 base, there was a span of 8 bases. The germline V gene has CDR1 SNHLY and CDR2 FYNNEI. For the CDR3, the DNA is TGTGCCAGCAGTGAATGGGCGGGGAACACTGAAGCTTTCTTT. It specifies CASSEWAGNTEAFF.

The chain joins TRBV19 to TRBJ1-1, with a possible D match to TRBD1 (5 bases). Germline values: CDR1 LNHDA, CDR2 SQIVND (reference sequence). The CDR3 is made up of 13 amino acids. V was trimmed by 4 bases and J by 7 bases, leaving 13 bases between them. CDR3 DNA: TGTGCCAGTAGTAAGACAGCTTGGCTTGAAGCTTTCTTT. Its protein is CASSKTAWLEAFF.